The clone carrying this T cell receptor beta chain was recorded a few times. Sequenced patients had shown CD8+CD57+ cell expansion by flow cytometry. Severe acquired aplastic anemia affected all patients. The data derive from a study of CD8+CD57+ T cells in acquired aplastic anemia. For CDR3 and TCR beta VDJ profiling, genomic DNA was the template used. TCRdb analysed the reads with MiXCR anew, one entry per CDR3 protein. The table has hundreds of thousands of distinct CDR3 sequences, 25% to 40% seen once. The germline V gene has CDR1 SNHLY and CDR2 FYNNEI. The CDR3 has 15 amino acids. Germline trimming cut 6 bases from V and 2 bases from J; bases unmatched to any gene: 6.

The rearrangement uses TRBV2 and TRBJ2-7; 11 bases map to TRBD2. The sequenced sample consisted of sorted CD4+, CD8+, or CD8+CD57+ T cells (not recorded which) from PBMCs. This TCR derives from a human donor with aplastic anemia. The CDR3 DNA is TGTGCCAGCAGCTATGTAGCGGGAGGGGCCTACGAGCAGTACTTC. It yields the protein CASSYVAGGAYEQYF.